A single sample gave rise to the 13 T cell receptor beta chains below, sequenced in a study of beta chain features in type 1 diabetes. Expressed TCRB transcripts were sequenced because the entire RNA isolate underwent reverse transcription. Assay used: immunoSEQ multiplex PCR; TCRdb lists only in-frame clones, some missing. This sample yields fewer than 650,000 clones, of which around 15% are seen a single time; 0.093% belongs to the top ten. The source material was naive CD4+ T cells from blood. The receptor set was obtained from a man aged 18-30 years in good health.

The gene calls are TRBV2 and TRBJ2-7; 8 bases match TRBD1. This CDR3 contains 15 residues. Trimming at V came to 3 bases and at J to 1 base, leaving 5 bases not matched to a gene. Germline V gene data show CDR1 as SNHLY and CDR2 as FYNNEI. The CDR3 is CASSEDRERSYEQYF. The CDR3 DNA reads TGTGCCAGCAGTGAGGACAGGGAGAGATCCTACGAGCAGTACTTC.

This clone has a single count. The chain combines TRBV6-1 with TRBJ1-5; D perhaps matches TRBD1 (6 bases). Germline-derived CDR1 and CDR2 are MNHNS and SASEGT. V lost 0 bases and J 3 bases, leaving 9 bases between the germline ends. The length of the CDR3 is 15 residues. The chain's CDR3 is CASSEAGGHNQPQHF. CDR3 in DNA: TGTGCCAGCAGTGAAGCTGGGGGCCACAATCAGCCCCAGCATTTT.

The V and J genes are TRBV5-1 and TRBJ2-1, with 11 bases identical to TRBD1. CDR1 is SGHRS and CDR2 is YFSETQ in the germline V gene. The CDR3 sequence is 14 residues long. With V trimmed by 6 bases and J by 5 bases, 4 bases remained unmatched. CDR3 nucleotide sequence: TGCGCCAGCAACTGGGACAGGGGGAACAATGAGCAGTTCTTC. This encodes CASNWDRGNNEQFF.

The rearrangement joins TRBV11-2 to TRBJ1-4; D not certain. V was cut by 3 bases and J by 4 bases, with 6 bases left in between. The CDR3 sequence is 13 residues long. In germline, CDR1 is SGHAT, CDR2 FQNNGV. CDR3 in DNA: TGTGCCAGCAGCTTCAGTATTAATGAAAAACTGTTTTTT. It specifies CASSFSINEKLFF. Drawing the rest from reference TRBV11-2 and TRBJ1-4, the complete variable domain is EAGVAQSPRYKIIEKRQSVAFWCNPISGHATLYWYQQILGQGPKLLIQFQNNGVVDDSQLPKDRFSAERLKGVDSTLKIQPAKLEDSAVYLCASSFSINEKLFFGSGTQLSVL.

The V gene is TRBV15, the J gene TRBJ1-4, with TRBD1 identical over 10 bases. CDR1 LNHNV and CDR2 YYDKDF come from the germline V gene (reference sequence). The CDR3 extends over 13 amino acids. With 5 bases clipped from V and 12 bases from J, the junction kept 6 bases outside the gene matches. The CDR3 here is CATSGQGGAELFF. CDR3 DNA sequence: TGTGCCACCAGCGGACAGGGGGGTGCGGAACTGTTTTTT.

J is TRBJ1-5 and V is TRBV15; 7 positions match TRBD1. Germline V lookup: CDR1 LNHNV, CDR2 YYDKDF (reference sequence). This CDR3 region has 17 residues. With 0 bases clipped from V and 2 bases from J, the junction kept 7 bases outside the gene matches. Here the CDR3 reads CATSRDRTGGRNQPQHF. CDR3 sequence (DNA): TGTGCCACCAGCAGAGATAGGACAGGTGGGCGCAATCAGCCCCAGCATTTT.

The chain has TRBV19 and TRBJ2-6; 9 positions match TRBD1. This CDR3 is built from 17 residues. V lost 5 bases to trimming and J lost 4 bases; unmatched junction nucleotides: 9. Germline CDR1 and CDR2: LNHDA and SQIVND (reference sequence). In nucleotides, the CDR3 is TGTGCCAGTAGTCCCCTAGGACAGGGGTTGGGGGCCAACGTCCTGACTTTC. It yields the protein CASSPLGQGLGANVLTF.

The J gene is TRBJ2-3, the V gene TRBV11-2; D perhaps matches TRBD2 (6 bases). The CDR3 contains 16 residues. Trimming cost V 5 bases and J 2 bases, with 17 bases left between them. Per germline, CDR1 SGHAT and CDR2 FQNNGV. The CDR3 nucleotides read TGTGCCAGCAGCCTAGGGTGGCGGGGTAACACAGATACGCAGTATTTT. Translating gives CASSLGWRGNTDTQYF.

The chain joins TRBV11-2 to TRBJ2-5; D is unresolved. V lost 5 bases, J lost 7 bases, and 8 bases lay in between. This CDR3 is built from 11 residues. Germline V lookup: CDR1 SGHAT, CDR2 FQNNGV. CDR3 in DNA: TGTGCCAGCAGCCTGGTAGGGACCCAGTACTTC. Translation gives CASSLVGTQYF.

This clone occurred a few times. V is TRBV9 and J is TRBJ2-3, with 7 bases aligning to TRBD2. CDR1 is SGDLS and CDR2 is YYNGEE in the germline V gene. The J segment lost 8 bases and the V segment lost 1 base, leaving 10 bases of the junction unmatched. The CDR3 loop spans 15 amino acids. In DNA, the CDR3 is TGTGCCAGCAGCGTATCAGGACTAGAAACTATTACGCAGTATTTT. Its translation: CASSVSGLETITQYF.

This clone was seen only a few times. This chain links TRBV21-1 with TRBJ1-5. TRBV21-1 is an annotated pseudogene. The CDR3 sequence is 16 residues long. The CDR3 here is CASSKGLRTANQPQHF. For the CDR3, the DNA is TGTGCCAGCAGCAAAGGGCTCAGGACGGCCAATCAGCCCCAGCATTTT.

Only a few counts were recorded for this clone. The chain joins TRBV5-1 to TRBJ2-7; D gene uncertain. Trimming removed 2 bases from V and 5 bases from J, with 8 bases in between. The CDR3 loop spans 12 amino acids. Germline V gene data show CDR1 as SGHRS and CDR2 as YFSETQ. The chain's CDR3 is CASSLNLHEQYF. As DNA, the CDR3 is TGCGCCAGCAGCTTAAATCTCCACGAGCAGTACTTC. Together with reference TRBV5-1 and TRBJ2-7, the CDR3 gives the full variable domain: KAGVTQTPRYLIKTRGQQVTLSCSPISGHRSVSWYQQTPGQGLQFLFEYFSETQRNKGNFPGRFSGRQFSNSRSEMNVSTLELGDSALYLCASSLNLHEQYFGPGTRLTVT.

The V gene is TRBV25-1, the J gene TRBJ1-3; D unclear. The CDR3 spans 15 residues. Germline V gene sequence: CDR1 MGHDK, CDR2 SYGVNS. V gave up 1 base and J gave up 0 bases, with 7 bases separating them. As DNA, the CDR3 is TGTGCCAGCAGTGAATTTAGGCTCTCTGGAAACACCATATATTTT. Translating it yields CASSEFRLSGNTIYF.